The 9 T cell receptor beta chains presented below share a single source sample, sequenced in a study of cytomegalovirus exposure and HLA in healthy donors. With 60 Vbeta and 13 Jbeta primers, the PCR was carried out. Here immunoSEQ multiplex PCR was the method, and the copy in TCRdb shows in-frame clones only, minus some. The sample has tens of thousands of clones, roughly 70% seen once. The sequencing sample was made of PBMCs. Receptors originate from a man aged 50 to 59 in good health and CMV-seronegative.

The V gene is TRBV9, the J gene TRBJ1-3; D is possibly TRBD1 (5 bases). The length of the CDR3 is 16 residues. The V end was cut by 3 bases, the J end by 0 bases, with 13 bases between. CDR1 is SGDLS, CDR2 YYNGEE, per germline. Written as DNA, the CDR3 is TGTGCCAGCAGCGGTTCACAGGTCTACTCTGGAAACACCATATATTTT. Encoded protein: CASSGSQVYSGNTIYF.

V usage is TRBV10-1 and J usage is TRBJ2-2; tentatively, D is TRBD2 (6 bases). CDR3 size: 16 residues. Trimming cost V 6 bases and J 4 bases, with 18 bases left between them. The germline V gene encodes CDR1 WNHNN and CDR2 SYGVQD (reference sequence). The CDR3 region has the DNA TGCGCCAGCAGCGCCAGACGACTAGGGATCACCGGGGAGCTGTTTTTT. Its protein is CASSARRLGITGELFF.

The chain has TRBV10-3 and TRBJ1-1, with a weak D call TRBD1 (5 bases). The CDR3 extends over 21 amino acids. CDR1 ENHRY and CDR2 SYGVKD come from the germline V gene. With 6 bases removed from V and 0 bases from J, the gap between germline ends came to 32 bases. DNA of the CDR3: TGTGCCATCAGCAATCTCATCCCTCCCCCGGGGGGGAAGAATATGAACACTGAAGCTTTCTTT. Translating gives CAISNLIPPPGGKNMNTEAFF.

The V call is TRBV5-1, the J call TRBJ2-1; 8 positions match TRBD2. This CDR3 is built from 15 residues. V lost 4 bases, J lost 9 bases, and 12 bases stayed unmatched. The germline V gene encodes CDR1 SGHRS and CDR2 YFSETQ. This CDR3 is CASSGSVAGSGEQFF. The CDR3 DNA follows: TGCGCCAGCAGCGGGAGTGTAGCGGGGTCTGGTGAGCAGTTCTTC.

The CDR3 nucleotides are TGTGCCAGTAGTCCGGGACTGGAGCACAGAGGCTACACCTTC. Protein sequence: CASSPGLEHRGYTF. The chain couples TRBV19 to TRBJ1-2, with a tentative D call TRBD1 (5 bases). The CDR3 totals 14 residues. V shed 5 bases and J shed 8 bases, with 18 bases lying between them. The germline V gene encodes CDR1 LNHDA and CDR2 SQIVND (reference sequence).

The chain links TRBV6-6 to TRBJ2-7; TRBD1 matches 11 bases. Unmatched junction bases numbered 7, after V lost 0 bases and J lost 6 bases. Germline V CDR1 and CDR2: MNHNY, SVGAGI (reference sequence). The CDR3 has 16 residues. The CDR3 coding sequence is TGTGCCAGCAGTTACTCGAAGGGTGGGACAGGGGGCGAGCAGTACTTC. Translating gives CASSYSKGGTGGEQYF.

This clone appeared once. The chain couples TRBV9 to TRBJ1-6; 10 bases line up with TRBD1. The CDR3 extends over 14 amino acids. From germline, CDR1 is SGDLS and CDR2 YYNGEE. After removal of 4 bases from V and 7 bases from J, the junction contained 2 bases not matched to a gene. The CDR3 DNA is TGTGCCAGCAGCAAGACAGGGGGCAATTCACCCCTCCACTTT. Its translation: CASSKTGGNSPLHF.

The chain uses TRBV11-2 and TRBJ1-3; 10 bases agree with TRBD1. The CDR3 length is 15 residues. Germline assignment: CDR1 SGHAT and CDR2 FQNNGV. J was trimmed by 6 bases and V by 5 bases; bases with no gene match: 7. For the CDR3, the DNA is TGTGCCAGCAGCGTGGGGACAGGGGTTCAAAACACCATATATTTT. It specifies CASSVGTGVQNTIYF.

This clone was detected a few times. The V and J genes are TRBV11-2 and TRBJ2-3, with TRBD1 matching over 8 bases. This CDR3 has 15 residues. From germline, CDR1 is SGHAT and CDR2 FQNNGV. Trimming removed 5 bases from V and 2 bases from J; junction bases left unmatched: 6. Written as DNA, the CDR3 is TGTGCCAGCAGCAGGGACAGGCCGGACACAGATACGCAGTATTTT. Its translation is CASSRDRPDTDTQYF.